The source of this T cell receptor (beta chain) is a study of vaccination effects on CD4 cells after COVID-19. The culture ran for 10 days, and then CD4+ T cells were isolated. The cohort was immunized with two doses of either the BNT162b2 or mRNA-1273 vaccine. In the case of this clone: The antigen is undetermined.

The protocol was immunoSEQ multiplex PCR, while the TCRdb copy is restricted to in-frame clones and leaves out a portion. The sample includes about 73,000 clones, about 73% of them seen just once. This receptor was identified in a human donor who received a COVID-19 vaccine. The sequencing used CD4+ T cells from PBMCs cultured without peptide, collected after COVID-19 vaccination.

The CDR3, as DNA: TGTGCCAGCAGCCAAGCTATGGGAAATGAGCAGTTCTTC. Translated: CASSQAMGNEQFF. The rearrangement joins TRBV14 to TRBJ2-1; no clear D. From germline, CDR1 is SGHDN and CDR2 FVKESK. This CDR3 is built from 13 residues. V was shortened by 1 base and J by 7 bases, with 8 bases between the two germline ends.